These 29 T cell receptor beta chains originate from one sample sequenced in a study of T cells after yellow fever vaccination (dated by TCRdb to about 2019). Explained via the paper, the treatment or condition label denotes: live attenuated yellow fever vaccine strain. To prepare the library, 5' RACE was applied. Sequencing relied on an Illumina HiSeq 2500. Using fastp at Q25 and MiXCR, TCRdb reprocessed the public reads and kept productive beta chains. Entries are consolidated by CDR3 protein sequence, retaining the most common genes and DNA. Present in this sample are 620,000 or so distinct CDR3 sequences, about 12% of which were seen just once. More than 12% of the sample is taken by the ten largest. This specimen was PBMCs, taken on the day of the yellow fever booster vaccination. The source is a man aged 25-40 years who received the YFV17D yellow fever vaccine.

This clonotype was detected only a few times. The rearrangement joins TRBV20-1 to TRBJ2-3; 7 bases map to TRBD2. The CDR3 is 16 residues long. The V segment lost 5 bases and the J segment 6 bases; nucleotides outside the gene matches: 17. The germline CDR1 and CDR2 sequences are DFQATT and SNEGSKA (reference sequence). As DNA, the CDR3 is TGCAGTGCTGACTCATGGCGGGAGCACACACGCGATACGCAGTATTTT. The encoded protein is CSADSWREHTRDTQYF.

V usage is TRBV29-1 and J usage is TRBJ2-5; no clear D gene. Per germline, CDR1 SQVTM and CDR2 ANQGSEA. V lost 1 base, J lost 2 bases, and 5 bases lay in between. The CDR3 totals 12 residues. The DNA of the CDR3 is TGCAGCGTTGAAGGGGCACAAGAGACCCAGTACTTC. It encodes CSVEGAQETQYF.

This clonotype appeared a few times. The chain is built from TRBV6-5 and TRBJ2-7; the match to TRBD2 covers 8 bases. Unmatched junction bases numbered 10, after V lost 4 bases and J lost 2 bases. CDR3 length: 16 residues. CDR1 MNHEY and CDR2 SVGAGI come from the germline V gene. The CDR3 here is CASSSPGSGSPYEQYF. The CDR3 nucleotides read TGTGCCAGCAGTTCCCCGGGAAGCGGGAGCCCCTACGAGCAGTACTTC.

This clonotype appeared a few times. This chain links TRBV6-5 with TRBJ2-7; 10 nucleotides align to TRBD1. The CDR3 spans 15 residues. Germline loops: CDR1 MNHEY, CDR2 SVGAGI. Unmatched junction bases numbered 6, after V lost 2 bases and J lost 5 bases. The chain's CDR3 is CASSYGGTGEHEQYF. The CDR3 DNA is TGTGCCAGCAGTTACGGGGGGACAGGGGAGCACGAGCAGTACTTC.

This clonotype was seen more than once but under ten times. This CDR3 reads CASSFISAQNTGELFF. CDR3 DNA sequence: TGTGCCAGCAGCTTCATCTCGGCCCAGAACACCGGGGAGCTGTTTTTT. The chain links TRBV7-6 to TRBJ2-2; no definite D call. CDR3 length: 16 amino acids. Per germline, CDR1 SGHVS and CDR2 FNYEAQ. Deletions cut 3 bases from V and 1 base from J, with 12 bases between.

The rearrangement joins TRBV5-1 to TRBJ2-7; D not resolved. The V gene's germline CDR1 is SGHRS and CDR2 YFSETQ. CDR3 length equals 16 residues. Trimming removed 2 bases from V and 3 bases from J, with 18 bases in between. The CDR3: CASSFSPARGIYEQYF. The DNA for the CDR3 is TGCGCCAGCAGCTTTAGCCCCGCCCGTGGAATCTACGAGCAGTACTTC.

A few counts support this clonotype. This chain links TRBV20-1 with TRBJ2-2, with D possibly TRBD1 on 5 matching bases. V shed 1 base and J shed 4 bases, with 7 bases lying between them. CDR3 length: 13 residues. Germline V CDR1 and CDR2: DFQATT, SNEGSKA (reference sequence). The CDR3 here is CSARVRGTGELFF. DNA for the CDR3: TGCAGTGCTAGAGTTAGGGGCACCGGGGAGCTGTTTTTT.

This clonotype occurred a few times. This chain connects TRBV7-9 to TRBJ1-5; maybe TRBD1 (6 bases). The CDR3 is 14 amino acids. The V and J ends lost 3 bases and 3 bases respectively, with 9 bases between them. CDR1 is SEHNR, CDR2 FQNEAQ, per germline (reference sequence). The CDR3 nucleotides are TGTGCCAGCAGCTTGGGGGCTCACAATCAGCCCCAGCATTTT. This encodes CASSLGAHNQPQHF.

The CDR3 protein is CASSLSGPGTKNEQFF. The CDR3 nucleotides read TGTGCCAGCAGCTTAAGCGGTCCGGGAACTAAAAATGAGCAGTTCTTC. This chain joins TRBV7-2 and TRBJ2-1; D might be TRBD2 (5 bases). This CDR3 has 16 amino acids. Germline-derived CDR1 and CDR2 are SGHTA and FQGNSA. Trimming shortened V by 2 bases and J by 7 bases, and 18 bases separated the two germline ends.

The chain uses TRBV11-1 and TRBJ2-7; 10 bases align to TRBD2. In germline, CDR1 is SGHAT, CDR2 FQDESV (reference sequence). The V segment lost 4 bases and the J segment 3 bases; nucleotides outside the gene matches: 21. This CDR3 spans 20 amino acids. The CDR3 spells CASSSSFGVKGTSGNYEQYF. The CDR3 coding sequence is TGTGCCAGCAGCTCCAGTTTTGGAGTGAAGGGTACTAGCGGGAACTACGAGCAGTACTTC.

In its sample, this clonotype was seen a few times. V is TRBV25-1 and J is TRBJ2-5; D is undetermined. V was pared by 2 bases and J by 4 bases, with 14 bases between. This CDR3 spans 15 amino acids. Germline V CDR1 and CDR2: MGHDK, SYGVNS. CDR3 region: CASSEPRKGRETQYF. Written as DNA, the CDR3 is TGTGCCAGCAGTGAACCCCGGAAAGGGCGAGAGACCCAGTACTTC.

This clonotype was counted between two and nine times. V is TRBV15 and J is TRBJ2-2; no clear D. V was pared by 0 bases and J by 7 bases, with 15 bases between. The CDR3 length is 16 residues. Germline-derived CDR1 and CDR2 are LNHNV and YYDKDF (reference sequence). The chain's CDR3 is CATSRDAAPSGGELFF. CDR3 nucleotides: TGTGCCACCAGCAGAGATGCGGCTCCTTCCGGCGGGGAGCTGTTTTTT.

There are a few counts of this clonotype. This chain uses TRBV30 with TRBJ2-1, with TRBD2 as a possible D gene (5 bases). Between the trimmed V and J ends, which lost 7 bases and 10 bases, there was a span of 17 bases. Germline V CDR1 and CDR2: GTSNPN, SVGIG (reference sequence). The CDR3 contains 12 residues. The CDR3 bases are TGTGCCTACGGACCAGCGTGGGAGGAGCAGTTCTTC. Translation: CAYGPAWEEQFF.

This clonotype was counted a few times. The chain combines TRBV20-1 with TRBJ2-2; 11 nucleotides agree with TRBD2. After removal of 2 bases from V and 5 bases from J, the junction contained 7 bases not matched to a gene. Germline lookup yields CDR1 DFQATT and CDR2 SNEGSKA (reference sequence). The length of the CDR3 is 16 residues. CDR3 sequence: CSARTSGSVKTGELFF. CDR3 DNA sequence: TGCAGTGCTAGAACTAGCGGGAGTGTTAAGACCGGGGAGCTGTTTTTT.

The chain recombines TRBV29-1 with TRBJ2-2; D may be TRBD1 (5 bases). This CDR3 has 15 amino acids. Germline V CDR1 and CDR2: SQVTM, ANQGSEA. V lost 4 bases, J lost 5 bases, and 17 bases lay in between. The CDR3 loop is CSVASGLVGTGELFF. Here the CDR3 DNA reads TGCAGCGTTGCCTCAGGGCTCGTCGGGACCGGGGAGCTGTTTTTT.

This chain uses TRBV20-1 with TRBJ2-1; D is unclear. Trimming shortened V by 3 bases and J by 0 bases, and 12 bases separated the two germline ends. Germline loops: CDR1 DFQATT, CDR2 SNEGSKA (reference sequence). The CDR3 extends over 15 amino acids. The CDR3: CSASRLPSSYNEQFF. The CDR3, as DNA: TGCAGTGCTAGTCGGCTCCCTAGCTCCTACAATGAGCAGTTCTTC.

The chain has TRBV19 and TRBJ2-1; D might be TRBD2 (6 bases). CDR1 is LNHDA and CDR2 is SQIVND in the germline V gene (reference sequence). This CDR3 region has 16 residues. Trimming left V 1 base short and J 5 bases short, with 15 bases between. The CDR3: CASSIVFGGGDNEQFF. The CDR3 nucleotides are TGTGCCAGTAGTATAGTTTTTGGGGGAGGAGACAATGAGCAGTTCTTC.

As concerns this clonotype: A much larger clone lies one base from this, so it may be a read error. The CDR3 spells CASCQRAGRITDTQYF. Here the CDR3 DNA reads TGTGCCAGCTGCCAACGGGCGGGAAGGATCACAGATACGCAGTATTTT. The V call is TRBV3-1, the J call TRBJ2-3, with a tentative D call TRBD2 (6 bases). Germline-derived CDR1 and CDR2 are LGHDT and YNNKEL (reference sequence). The CDR3 is 16 residues long.

V is TRBV3-1 and J is TRBJ2-7; no definite D call. CDR1 is LGHDT, CDR2 YNNKEL, per germline (reference sequence). V dropped 3 bases and J dropped 2 bases, with 11 bases sitting between them. The CDR3 contains 14 residues. The CDR3 DNA sequence: TGTGCCAGCAGCCAGCAGGAGTATGCCTACGAGCAGTACTTC. It yields the protein CASSQQEYAYEQYF.

The J gene is TRBJ2-5, the V gene TRBV18; 7 bases match TRBD2. Germline CDR1 reads KGHSH; CDR2 reads LQKENI. V lost 5 bases and J lost 1; bases outside the gene matches: 7. The CDR3 runs 15 residues. The CDR3: CASSAVSGTQETQYF. The CDR3 DNA reads as TGTGCCAGCTCAGCCGTGAGCGGGACCCAAGAGACCCAGTACTTC.

This rearrangement joins TRBV7-9 to TRBJ2-3; D uncertain. This CDR3 region has 12 residues. Germline V gene sequence: CDR1 SEHNR, CDR2 FQNEAQ (reference sequence). V lost 5 bases, J lost 5 bases, and 8 bases lay in between. CDR3 region: CASSPGQDTQYF. The CDR3, as DNA: TGTGCCAGCAGCCCCGGGCAAGATACGCAGTATTTT.

In its sample, this clonotype was seen a few times. The V call is TRBV3-1, the J call TRBJ1-2; D remains unclear. Trimming stripped 0 bases from V and 8 bases from J, with 10 bases between. This CDR3 has 13 residues. The germline V gene has CDR1 LGHDT and CDR2 YNNKEL (reference sequence). The CDR3 region has the DNA TGTGCCAGCAGCCAAGATGACCCAGCGGGCTACACCTTC. It translates to CASSQDDPAGYTF.

This clonotype was seen a handful of times. The rearrangement links TRBV4-3 to TRBJ1-2, with D perhaps matching TRBD1 (6 bases). The V gene's germline CDR1 is LGHNA and CDR2 YSLEER. The CDR3 loop spans 15 amino acids. Between the trimmed V and J ends, which lost 0 bases and 4 bases, there was a span of 12 bases. The CDR3 bases are TGCGCCAGCAGCCAAGATCGACAGGATGGCTATGGCTACACCTTC. Protein: CASSQDRQDGYGYTF.

This clonotype has only a few counts. The rearrangement links TRBV11-3 to TRBJ2-7; D unresolved. Germline V gives CDR1 SGHNT, CDR2 YENEEA. The CDR3 length is 13 residues. The V gene lost 4 bases and the J gene lost 6 bases, with 13 bases spanning the gap. CDR3 coding DNA: TGTGCCAGCAGCTCCGTCAGCAAGGGCGAGCAGTACTTC. Translating it yields CASSSVSKGEQYF.

This clonotype was seen many times. The chain combines TRBV5-1 with TRBJ2-1; 7 bases are shared with TRBD2. The V gene's germline CDR1 is SGHRS and CDR2 YFSETQ. V was pared by 0 bases and J by 9 bases, with 0 bases of the junction left unmatched. The CDR3 consists of 12 residues. The CDR3, as DNA: TGCGCCAGCAGCTTGGGGGGGGGTGAGCAGTTCTTC. It translates to CASSLGGGEQFF.

V usage is TRBV29-1 and J usage is TRBJ1-1, with 7 bases matching TRBD1. The CDR3 contains 14 residues. The V segment lost 4 bases and the J segment 4 bases; nucleotides outside the gene matches: 9. Germline V gives CDR1 SQVTM, CDR2 ANQGSEA. CDR3 sequence (DNA): TGCAGCGTTGCAGGGGACAGAGGGTCCACTGAAGCTTTCTTT. Translated: CSVAGDRGSTEAFF. Combining the CDR3 with reference TRBV29-1 and TRBJ1-1 gives the whole variable domain SAVISQKPSRDICQRGTSLTIQCQVDSQVTMMFWYRQQPGQSLTLIATANQGSEATYESGFVIDKFPISRPNLTFSTLTVSNMSPEDSSIYLCSVAGDRGSTEAFFGQGTRLTVV.

The CDR3, as DNA: TGTGCCAGCAGCCCGCATCTTCCCAACGAGCAGTACTTC. Its protein product is CASSPHLPNEQYF. The chain employs TRBV5-5 and TRBJ2-7; D is uncertain. Trimming cost V 4 bases and J 5 bases, with 13 bases left between them. Germline V gene lookup returns CDR1 SGHKS and CDR2 YYEKEE (reference sequence). CDR3 length equals 13 residues. Combining the CDR3 with reference TRBV5-5 and TRBJ2-7 gives the whole variable domain DAGVTQSPTHLIKTRGQQVTLRCSPISGHKSVSWYQQVLGQGPQFIFQYYEKEERGRGNFPDRFSARQFPNYSSELNVNALLLGDSALYLCASSPHLPNEQYFGPGTRLTVT.

Ten or more counts support this clonotype. V and J are TRBV7-9 and TRBJ2-5; TRBD2 agrees at 7 bases. The CDR3 runs to 16 residues. V lost 5 bases and J lost 3; bases outside the gene matches: 12. Germline lookup yields CDR1 SEHNR and CDR2 FQNEAQ (reference sequence). The CDR3 nucleotides are TGTGCCAGCAGCGGTCAGGGAGGGGTGAGCAAAGAGACCCAGTACTTC. Translating it yields CASSGQGGVSKETQYF.

This clonotype has ten or more counts. V gene TRBV7-9 combines with J gene TRBJ2-4; possible D gene TRBD1, 5 bases. The germline gives CDR1 SEHNR, CDR2 FQNEAQ (reference sequence). The germline V and J ends were trimmed by 5 bases and 0 bases, with 8 bases remaining between them. This CDR3 has 14 residues. CDR3 loop: CASSPQGAKNIQYF. In DNA form, the CDR3 reads TGTGCCAGCAGCCCGCAGGGAGCCAAAAACATTCAGTACTTC.